These 31 T cell receptor beta chains were sequenced from one sample in a study of beta chain features in type 1 diabetes. Which antigens these TCRs recognize remains unknown. Study-level findings and limits: Type 1 diabetes patients had TCRB CDR3s that were shorter (moderately but significantly so) in all four CD4+ subsets.

Of the isolated RNA, all was reverse transcribed, and so the sequenced material was expressed TCRB transcripts. The data were produced by immunoSEQ multiplex PCR, yet TCRdb's version contains in-frame clones alone and is incomplete. The repertoire holds hundreds of thousands of clones, with roughly an eighth as singletons. Sample: naive CD4+ T cells from blood. All receptors come from a man between 25 and 39 years old with type 1 diabetes.

This clone was seen only a few times. The chain is built from TRBV28 and TRBJ1-2; D might be TRBD1 (6 bases). Germline assignment: CDR1 MDHEN and CDR2 SYDVKM. Trimming shortened V by 10 bases and J by 4 bases, and 16 bases separated the two germline ends. The length of the CDR3 is 13 residues. The CDR3 nucleotides are TGTGCCACCCAAGGGGACACAGGCTATGGCTACACCTTC. Amino acid sequence: CATQGDTGYGYTF.

The chain couples TRBV5-1 to TRBJ2-7; TRBD2 is a possible D gene (5 bases). Between the trimmed V and J ends, which lost 5 bases and 3 bases, there was a span of 15 bases. Per germline, CDR1 SGHRS and CDR2 YFSETQ. CDR3 length: 14 amino acids. As DNA, the CDR3 is TGCGCCAGCAGTCGGGGTCAGGTTGTCTACGAGCAGTACTTC. Amino acids: CASSRGQVVYEQYF. The full variable domain, in which reference TRBV5-1 and TRBJ2-7 provide the parts outside the CDR3, is KAGVTQTPRYLIKTRGQQVTLSCSPISGHRSVSWYQQTPGQGLQFLFEYFSETQRNKGNFPGRFSGRQFSNSRSEMNVSTLELGDSALYLCASSRGQVVYEQYFGPGTRLTVT.

The chain employs TRBV9 and TRBJ1-5; possible D gene TRBD1, 5 bases. Per germline, CDR1 SGDLS and CDR2 YYNGEE. The CDR3 is 16 amino acids. V was clipped by 0 bases and J by 6 bases, with 16 bases between them. The CDR3 DNA reads TGTGCCAGCAGCGTAGACCCAGGGCCCGGGGGTCAGCCCCAGCATTTT. This gives the protein CASSVDPGPGGQPQHF.

This clone was observed a few times. The chain carries TRBV4-1 and TRBJ2-1; D might be TRBD2 (5 bases). With 0 bases removed from V and 1 base from J, the gap between germline ends came to 10 bases. The CDR3 extends over 16 amino acids. Germline values: CDR1 MGHRA, CDR2 YSYEKL. The CDR3 bases are TGCGCCAGCAGCCAAGATACCCGGGATTCCTACAATGAGCAGTTCTTC. This sequence encodes CASSQDTRDSYNEQFF.

This clone was observed a few times. The V and J genes are TRBV13 and TRBJ2-5, with 10 bases that match TRBD1. This CDR3 has 16 residues. The junction had 11 bases not matched to a gene; V was cut back by 3 bases and J by 7 bases. Per germline, CDR1 PRHDT and CDR2 FYEKMQ (reference sequence). The DNA of the CDR3 is TGTGCCAGCAGCTTTCGGGACAGGGGCCCCCGGGGGACCCAGTACTTC. Amino acids: CASSFRDRGPRGTQYF.

This chain connects TRBV2 to TRBJ1-2; possible D gene TRBD1, 5 bases. V lost 4 bases to trimming and J lost 8 bases, with 17 bases between them. The germline gives CDR1 SNHLY, CDR2 FYNNEI. CDR3 length: 14 amino acids. The CDR3 DNA follows: TGTGCCAGCAGTGTAATTCAGGGCGGTGGAGGCTACACCTTC. Its protein is CASSVIQGGGGYTF.

This rearrangement joins TRBV7-9 to TRBJ1-1; D unresolved. Germline CDR1 and CDR2: SEHNR and FQNEAQ (reference sequence). This CDR3 contains 14 residues. The V and J ends lost 5 bases and 4 bases respectively, with 14 bases between them. CDR3 in DNA: TGTGCCAGCAGCCCCGGCTTGTCGGGCACTGAAGCTTTCTTT. Amino acid sequence: CASSPGLSGTEAFF.

This clone occurred a few times. The chain is built from TRBV6-5 and TRBJ1-1; 8 nucleotides align to TRBD1. The CDR3 contains 13 residues. Germline CDR1 is MNHEY and CDR2 is SVGAGI. J gave up 5 bases and V 6 bases, and 5 bases lay outside the gene matches. The CDR3 reads CASSRQGMTEAFF. Written as DNA, the CDR3 is TGTGCCAGCAGCAGACAGGGGATGACTGAAGCTTTCTTT.

This chain connects TRBV6-5 to TRBJ2-3; 9 bases map to TRBD2. V was pared by 7 bases and J by 4 bases, with 3 bases of the junction left unmatched. Germline values: CDR1 MNHEY, CDR2 SVGAGI. CDR3 length: 13 residues. The CDR3 loop reads CASTVAGADTQYF. For the CDR3, the DNA is TGTGCCAGCACAGTAGCGGGAGCAGATACGCAGTATTTT.

Concerning this clone: Other DNA variants within this sample encode the same CDR3. The chain recombines TRBV9 with TRBJ2-6; D is undetermined. This CDR3 comprises 16 residues. Looked up from germline, CDR1 is SGDLS and CDR2 is YYNGEE. Trimming removed 0 bases from V and 0 bases from J, with 7 bases in between. In nucleotides, the CDR3 is TGTGCCAGCAGCGTAGATCGGAGCTCTGGGGCCAACGTCCTGACTTTC. Translation: CASSVDRSSGANVLTF.

J is TRBJ2-1 and V is TRBV2; D is possibly TRBD2 (6 bases). The germline CDR1 and CDR2 sequences are SNHLY and FYNNEI. V lost 6 bases, J lost 10 bases, and 19 bases lay in between. This CDR3 has 14 residues. The CDR3 DNA sequence: TGTGCCAGCAGAGGAGGGACTCAGGGCCACGAGCAGTTCTTC. This codes for CASRGGTQGHEQFF.

The V and J genes are TRBV13 and TRBJ2-2; D might be TRBD2 (5 bases). Germline V gene sequence: CDR1 PRHDT, CDR2 FYEKMQ (reference sequence). This CDR3 spans 16 amino acids. Between the trimmed V and J ends, which lost 4 bases and 0 bases, there was a span of 12 bases. The CDR3 spells CASSYGLASNTGELFF. CDR3 nucleotide sequence: TGTGCCAGCAGCTACGGGCTAGCCTCGAACACCGGGGAGCTGTTTTTT. Filled out from reference TRBV13 and TRBJ2-2, the complete variable domain reads AAGVIQSPRHLIKEKRETATLKCYPIPRHDTVYWYQQGPGQDPQFLISFYEKMQSDKGSIPDRFSAQQFSDYHSELNMSSLELGDSALYFCASSYGLASNTGELFFGEGSRLTVL.

This clone has a handful of counts. The V gene is TRBV5-1, the J gene TRBJ1-1; no clear D. CDR3 length equals 13 residues. With 4 bases removed from V and 1 base from J, the gap between germline ends came to 8 bases. Germline V gene sequence: CDR1 SGHRS, CDR2 YFSETQ. The CDR3 protein is CASSHDKNTEAFF. For the CDR3, the DNA is TGCGCCAGCAGCCATGACAAGAACACTGAAGCTTTCTTT.

The rearrangement uses TRBV5-1 and TRBJ2-3; TRBD2 matches at 11 bases. CDR1 and CDR2 (germline): SGHRS, YFSETQ. Unmatched junction bases numbered 6, after V lost 2 bases and J lost 1 base. This CDR3 is built from 17 residues. CDR3 sequence reads: CASSLGQLAGGTDTQYF. The CDR3 coding sequence is TGCGCCAGCAGCTTAGGCCAACTAGCGGGAGGCACAGATACGCAGTATTTT.

This clone was picked up a small number of times. Other DNA sequences in this sample translate to the same CDR3. The chain couples TRBV7-9 to TRBJ2-3, with D possibly being TRBD2 (6 bases). V lost 3 bases and J 2 bases, leaving 12 bases between the germline ends. The CDR3 loop spans 15 amino acids. The V gene's germline CDR1 is SEHNR and CDR2 FQNEAQ (reference sequence). In nucleotides, the CDR3 is TGTGCCAGCAGCTTGCCAAGCGGGTCCACAGATACGCAGTATTTT. Translated, it gives CASSLPSGSTDTQYF.

The chain recombines TRBV11-2 with TRBJ2-1; 7 bases line up with TRBD2. V lost 5 bases, J lost 10 bases, and 17 bases stayed unmatched. There are 16 residues in the CDR3. The germline gives CDR1 SGHAT, CDR2 FQNNGV. The chain's CDR3 is CASSPSIGVGGVEQFF. The CDR3 DNA is TGTGCCAGCAGCCCCTCTATCGGGGTGGGGGGGGTGGAGCAGTTCTTC. Complete variable domain (other parts from reference TRBV11-2 and TRBJ2-1): EAGVAQSPRYKIIEKRQSVAFWCNPISGHATLYWYQQILGQGPKLLIQFQNNGVVDDSQLPKDRFSAERLKGVDSTLKIQPAKLEDSAVYLCASSPSIGVGGVEQFFGPGTRLTVL.

This clone showed up just a few times. This is likely a read error, given that the CDR3 carries no conserved phenylalanine or tryptophan at its end. The DNA is omitted, as the CDR3 cannot be located on it reliably, and the CDR3 follows TCRdb's listing. V is TRBV28 and J is TRBJ2-7; TRBD1, the D gene given by the table, was not confirmed from the DNA. Germline V gene data show CDR1 as MDHEN and CDR2 as SYDVKM. The CDR3 spans 12 amino acids, including both terminal residues. This CDR3 reads CASSLPGQDILI.

The chain joins TRBV5-1 to TRBJ2-6; D gene uncertain. Trimming stripped 0 bases from V and 0 bases from J, with 10 bases between. The length of the CDR3 is 17 residues. Germline CDR1 reads SGHRS; CDR2 reads YFSETQ. CDR3 loop: CASSLGPESSGANVLTF. In DNA, the CDR3 is TGCGCCAGCAGCTTGGGGCCGGAGAGCTCTGGGGCCAACGTCCTGACTTTC.

A few counts support this clone. The CDR3 loop reads CAISEGQGLYGYTF. The CDR3 DNA reads as TGTGCCATCAGTGAAGGACAGGGACTCTATGGCTACACCTTC. V usage is TRBV10-3 and J usage is TRBJ1-2, with TRBD1 matching 8 bases. This CDR3 contains 14 residues. Germline V gives CDR1 ENHRY, CDR2 SYGVKD. The junction had 4 bases not matched to a gene; V was cut back by 3 bases and J by 4 bases.

This clone came up a few times. This sequence joins TRBV28 and TRBJ2-7; 10 bases are a match to TRBD1. This CDR3 is built from 14 residues. V dropped 7 bases and J dropped 3; count of bases not matched to a gene: 6. Germline lookup yields CDR1 MDHEN and CDR2 SYDVKM. The DNA of the CDR3 is TGTGCCAGCATGCGGACAGGGGGAATCTACGAGCAGTACTTC. Amino acid sequence: CASMRTGGIYEQYF.

The chain couples TRBV5-1 to TRBJ2-7; 11 positions match TRBD2. Losses at the gene ends were 5 bases for V and 2 bases for J; bases not matched to a gene: 6. The CDR3 sequence is 15 residues long. The germline V gene encodes CDR1 SGHRS and CDR2 YFSETQ. DNA for the CDR3: TGCGCCAGCAGTATACTAGCGGGAGAAACCTACGAGCAGTACTTC. Protein sequence: CASSILAGETYEQYF. The full variable domain, rest sourced from reference TRBV5-1 and TRBJ2-7, is KAGVTQTPRYLIKTRGQQVTLSCSPISGHRSVSWYQQTPGQGLQFLFEYFSETQRNKGNFPGRFSGRQFSNSRSEMNVSTLELGDSALYLCASSILAGETYEQYFGPGTRLTVT.

This rearrangement joins TRBV9 to TRBJ2-4; D is ambiguous. The germline V gene encodes CDR1 SGDLS and CDR2 YYNGEE. Trimming removed 3 bases from V and 0 bases from J, with 7 bases in between. There are 14 residues in the CDR3. CDR3 DNA: TGTGCCAGCAGCGATAGTGCAGCCAAAAACATTCAGTACTTC. The encoded protein is CASSDSAAKNIQYF.

This clone was seen a handful of times. The chain employs TRBV4-1 and TRBJ2-3, with TRBD2 identical over 10 bases. The CDR3 covers 17 residues. CDR1 and CDR2 (germline): MGHRA, YSYEKL. J gave up 4 bases and V 0 bases, and 7 bases lay outside the gene matches. The chain's CDR3 is CASSQDVLAGVADTQYF. The CDR3, as DNA: TGCGCCAGCAGCCAAGACGTGCTAGCGGGAGTCGCAGATACGCAGTATTTT.

The gene calls are TRBV20-1 and TRBJ2-2; no definite D call. Germline CDR1 DFQATT, CDR2 SNEGSKA (reference sequence). CDR3 size: 11 residues. Trimming took 3 bases from V and 4 from J, leaving 3 bases between them. The CDR3 coding sequence is TGCAGTGCTAGGCGCACCGGGGAGCTGTTTTTT. This encodes CSARRTGELFF.

The chain recombines TRBV7-7 with TRBJ2-1; tentative D call: TRBD2 (5 bases). CDR1 and CDR2 from the germline V gene are SSHAT and FNYEAQ (reference sequence). The CDR3 is made up of 13 amino acids. The V end was cut by 6 bases, the J end by 7 bases, with 13 bases between. DNA of the CDR3: TGTGCCAGCAGTCTCTCGGAGGTGAATGAGCAGTTCTTC. It yields the protein CASSLSEVNEQFF.

This chain links TRBV7-9 with TRBJ2-2, with D tentatively TRBD1 (5 bases). V lost 1 base and J lost 2, with 11 bases in between. The CDR3 contains 16 residues. From germline, CDR1 is SEHNR and CDR2 FQNEAQ (reference sequence). The CDR3 sequence is CASSLDNRINTGELFF. DNA for the CDR3: TGTGCCAGCAGCTTAGATAACAGGATCAACACCGGGGAGCTGTTTTTT.

The rearrangement joins TRBV7-2 to TRBJ2-1; D is unresolved. V was pared by 1 base and J by 2 bases, with 9 bases between. The length of the CDR3 is 15 residues. Germline loops: CDR1 SGHTA, CDR2 FQGNSA. CDR3 in DNA: TGTGCCAGCAGCTTAGGCGGTCAAACCTACAATGAGCAGTTCTTC. As protein: CASSLGGQTYNEQFF.

This clone was detected only a few times. The chain couples TRBV19 to TRBJ2-3; no clear D. V gave up 4 bases and J gave up 7 bases, with 9 bases separating them. Germline-derived CDR1 and CDR2 are LNHDA and SQIVND (reference sequence). This CDR3 region has 12 residues. For the CDR3, the DNA is TGTGCCAGTAGTAAATCCCTTAATACGCAGTATTTT. Translation gives CASSKSLNTQYF.

There are a few counts of this clone. The gene calls are TRBV29-1 and TRBJ1-5; 7 positions match TRBD1. Looked up from germline, CDR1 is SQVTM and CDR2 is ANQGSEA. The CDR3 is 14 amino acids. With V trimmed by 4 bases and J by 2 bases, 5 bases remained unmatched. CDR3 sequence reads: CSVAPGTGNQPQHF. The DNA for the CDR3 is TGCAGCGTTGCCCCCGGGACAGGCAATCAGCCCCAGCATTTT.

The sample holds a few counts of this clone. The chain carries TRBV6-5 and TRBJ2-7, with 9 bases fitting TRBD1. Germline trimming cut 5 bases from V and 6 bases from J; bases unmatched to any gene: 11. The V gene's germline CDR1 is MNHEY and CDR2 SVGAGI. This CDR3 has 15 residues. CDR3 residues: CASSRTGDTMGEQYF. The DNA of the CDR3 is TGTGCCAGCAGTCGGACAGGGGATACGATGGGCGAGCAGTACTTC.

This clone came up a few times. V gene TRBV7-2 combines with J gene TRBJ2-4; 8 positions match TRBD1. J lost 0 bases, V lost 5 bases, and 6 bases had no gene match. CDR1 and CDR2 (germline): SGHTA, FQGNSA. CDR3 length: 16 residues. The CDR3 sequence: CASSPRTGLAKNIQYF. CDR3 in DNA: TGTGCCAGCAGCCCGAGGACAGGGCTAGCCAAAAACATTCAGTACTTC.